This TCR beta chain comes out of a study of blood T cell repertoires in COVID-19. Measured with immunoSEQ multiplex PCR; TCRdb has only the in-frame clones, and not every one. This repertoire shows 250,000 to 300,000 clones, over 65% found once; its top ten account for about 4.5%. Germline CDR1 is SGHAT and CDR2 is FQNNGV. V was clipped by 5 bases and J by 6 bases, with 14 bases between them. The CDR3 totals 14 residues. The receptor was isolated from a man between 60 and 70 years old who had recovered from COVID-19. This chain uses TRBV11-2 with TRBJ2-1, with D possibly matching TRBD1 (6 bases). Source material: peripheral blood. CDR3 nucleotides: TGTGCCAGCAGCCCCGTGGACAGTTCCAATGAGCAGTTCTTC. Translating gives CASSPVDSSNEQFF.